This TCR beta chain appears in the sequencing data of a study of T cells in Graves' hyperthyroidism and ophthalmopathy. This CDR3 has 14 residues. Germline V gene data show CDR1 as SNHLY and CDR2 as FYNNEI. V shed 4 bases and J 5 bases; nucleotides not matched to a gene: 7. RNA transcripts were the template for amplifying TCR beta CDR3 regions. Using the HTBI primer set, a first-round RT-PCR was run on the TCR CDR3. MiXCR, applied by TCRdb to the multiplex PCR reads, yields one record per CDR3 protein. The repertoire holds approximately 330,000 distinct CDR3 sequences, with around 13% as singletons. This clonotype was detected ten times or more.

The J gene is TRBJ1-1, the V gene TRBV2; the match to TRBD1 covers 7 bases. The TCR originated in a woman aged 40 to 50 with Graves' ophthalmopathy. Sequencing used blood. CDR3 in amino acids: CASSGRGPGTEAFF. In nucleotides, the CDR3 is TGTGCCAGCAGTGGAAGGGGGCCGGGGACTGAAGCTTTCTTT.